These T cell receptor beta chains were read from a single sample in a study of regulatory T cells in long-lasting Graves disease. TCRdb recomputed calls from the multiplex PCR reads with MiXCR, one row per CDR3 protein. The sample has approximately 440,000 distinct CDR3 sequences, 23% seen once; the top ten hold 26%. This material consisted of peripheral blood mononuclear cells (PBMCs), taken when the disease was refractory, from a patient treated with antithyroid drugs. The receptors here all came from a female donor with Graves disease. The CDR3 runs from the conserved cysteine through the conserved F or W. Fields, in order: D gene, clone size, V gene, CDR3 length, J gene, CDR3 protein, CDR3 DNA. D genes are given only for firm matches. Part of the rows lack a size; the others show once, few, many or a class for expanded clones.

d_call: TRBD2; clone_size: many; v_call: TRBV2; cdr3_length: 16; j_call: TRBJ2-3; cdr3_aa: CASSRLAGAGTDTQYF; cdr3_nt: TGTGCCAGCAGTAGACTAGCGGGAGCAGGCACAGATACGCAGTATTTT
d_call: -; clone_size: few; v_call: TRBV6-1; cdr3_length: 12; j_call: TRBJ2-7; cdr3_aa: CAARSFGYEQYF; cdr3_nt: TGTGCTGCGCGGAGTTTCGGCTACGAGCAGTACTTC
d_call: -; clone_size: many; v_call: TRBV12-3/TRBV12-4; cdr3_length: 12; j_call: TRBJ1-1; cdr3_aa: CASSLRGQEAFF; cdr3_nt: TGTGCCAGCAGTTTAAGGGGACAAGAAGCTTTCTTT
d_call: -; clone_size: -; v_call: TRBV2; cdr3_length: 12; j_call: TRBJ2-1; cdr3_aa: CASSLVGGGQFF; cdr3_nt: TGTGCCAGCAGCTTAGTAGGAGGGGGGCAGTTCTTC
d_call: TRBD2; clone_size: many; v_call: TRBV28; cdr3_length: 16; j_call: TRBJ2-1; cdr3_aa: CASSLTFLAGYNEQFF; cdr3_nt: TGTGCCAGCAGTTTAACTTTTCTAGCGGGATACAATGAGCAGTTCTTC
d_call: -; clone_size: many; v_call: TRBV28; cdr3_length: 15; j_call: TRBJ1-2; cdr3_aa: CASSLAAGTVGSYTF; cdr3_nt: TGTGCCAGCAGTTTAGCGGCAGGGACCGTTGGGAGCTACACCTTC
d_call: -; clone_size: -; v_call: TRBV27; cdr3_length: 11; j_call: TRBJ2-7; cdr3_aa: CASSLTGKQYF; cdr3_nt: TGTGCCAGCAGTTTGACGGGCAAGCAGTACTTC
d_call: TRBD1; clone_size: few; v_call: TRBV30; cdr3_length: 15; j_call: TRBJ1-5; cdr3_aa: CAWRPTGQDPGPQHF; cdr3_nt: TGTGCCTGGAGGCCGACCGGACAGGACCCGGGACCCCAGCATTTT
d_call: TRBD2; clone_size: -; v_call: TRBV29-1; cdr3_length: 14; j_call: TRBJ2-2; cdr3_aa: CSVGGGRGTGELFF; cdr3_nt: TGCAGCGTTGGGGGCGGGAGGGGCACCGGGGAGCTGTTTTTT
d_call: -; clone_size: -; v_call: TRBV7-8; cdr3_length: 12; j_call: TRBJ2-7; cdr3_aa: CASSLESVAQYF; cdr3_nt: TGTGCCAGCAGCTTAGAATCTGTTGCGCAGTACTTC
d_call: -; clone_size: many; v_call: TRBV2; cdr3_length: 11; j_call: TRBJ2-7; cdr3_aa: CASSDYSRQYF; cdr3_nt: TGTGCCAGCAGTGATTATTCGCGGCAGTACTTC
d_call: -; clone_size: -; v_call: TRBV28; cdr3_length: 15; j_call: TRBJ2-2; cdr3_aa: CASRPSGANTGELFF; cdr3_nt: TGTGCCAGCAGGCCATCGGGGGCGAACACCGGGGAGCTGTTTTTT
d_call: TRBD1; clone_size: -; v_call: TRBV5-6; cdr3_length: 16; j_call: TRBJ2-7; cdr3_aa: CASSPRSGTGVDEQYF; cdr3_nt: TGTGCCAGCAGCCCGCGGTCCGGGACAGGGGTGGACGAGCAGTACTTC
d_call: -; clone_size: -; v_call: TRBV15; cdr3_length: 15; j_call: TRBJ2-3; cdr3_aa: CATSRDRGSTDTQYF; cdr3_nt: TGTGCCACCAGCAGAGATCGCGGCTCCACAGATACGCAGTATTTT
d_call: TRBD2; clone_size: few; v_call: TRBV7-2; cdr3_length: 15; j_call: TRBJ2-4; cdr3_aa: CASSFEPGGPNIQYF; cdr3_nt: TGTGCCAGCAGCTTCGAACCGGGGGGGCCGAACATTCAGTACTTC
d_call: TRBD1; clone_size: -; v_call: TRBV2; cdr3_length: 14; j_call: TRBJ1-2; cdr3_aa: CASSDRGREYGYTF; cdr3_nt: TGTGCCAGCAGCGACAGGGGGCGGGAATATGGCTACACCTTC
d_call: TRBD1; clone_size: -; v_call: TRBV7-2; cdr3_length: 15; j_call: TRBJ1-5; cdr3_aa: CASSRGQGARQPQHF; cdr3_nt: TGTGCCAGCAGCCGGGGGCAGGGGGCGAGGCAGCCCCAGCATTTT
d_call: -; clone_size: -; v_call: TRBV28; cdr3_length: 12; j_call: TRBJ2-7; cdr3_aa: CASSRLLYEQYF; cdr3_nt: TGTGCCAGCAGCCGACTACTCTACGAGCAGTACTTC
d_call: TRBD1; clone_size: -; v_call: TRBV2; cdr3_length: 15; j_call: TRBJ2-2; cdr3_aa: CASSAETGFGGELFF; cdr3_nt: TGTGCCAGCAGTGCCGAGACAGGGTTTGGCGGGGAGCTGTTTTTT
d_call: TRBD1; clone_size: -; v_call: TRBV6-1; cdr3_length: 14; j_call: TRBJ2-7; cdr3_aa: CASAQDRQGYEQYF; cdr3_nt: TGTGCCAGCGCCCAAGACCGACAGGGGTACGAGCAGTACTTC
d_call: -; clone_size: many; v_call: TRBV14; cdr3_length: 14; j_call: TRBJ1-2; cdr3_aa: CASSQDLTNYGYTF; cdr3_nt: TGTGCCAGCAGCCAAGATTTGACAAACTATGGCTACACCTTC
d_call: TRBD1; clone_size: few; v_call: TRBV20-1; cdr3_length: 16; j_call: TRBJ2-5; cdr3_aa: CSARDGRDRDFETQYF; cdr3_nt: TGCAGTGCTAGAGACGGTCGGGACAGGGATTTCGAGACCCAGTACTTC
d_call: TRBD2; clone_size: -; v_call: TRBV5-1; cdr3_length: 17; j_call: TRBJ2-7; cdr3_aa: CASSLLGLAGYSYEQYF; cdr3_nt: TGCGCCAGCAGCTTGTTAGGACTAGCGGGGTACTCCTACGAGCAGTACTTC
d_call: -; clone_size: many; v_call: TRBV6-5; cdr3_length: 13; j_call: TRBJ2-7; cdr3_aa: CASSYLSNYEQYF; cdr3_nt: TGTGCCAGCAGTTATTTGTCGAACTACGAGCAGTACTTC
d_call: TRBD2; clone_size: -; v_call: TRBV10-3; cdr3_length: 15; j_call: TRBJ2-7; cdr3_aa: CAISANSGKILEQYF; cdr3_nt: TGTGCCATCAGTGCTAATAGCGGGAAGATTCTCGAGCAGTACTTC
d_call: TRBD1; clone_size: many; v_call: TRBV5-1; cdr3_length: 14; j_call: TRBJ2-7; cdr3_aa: CASSKMTGNYEQYF; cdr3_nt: TGCGCCAGCAGCAAAATGACAGGGAACTACGAGCAGTACTTC
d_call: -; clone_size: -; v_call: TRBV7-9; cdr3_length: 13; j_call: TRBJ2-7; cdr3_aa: CASSPEPGYEQYF; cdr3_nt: TGTGCCAGCAGTCCGGAGCCTGGCTACGAGCAGTACTTC
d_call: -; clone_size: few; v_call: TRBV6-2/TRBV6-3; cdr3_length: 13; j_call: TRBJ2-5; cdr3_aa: CASSYHPWETQYF; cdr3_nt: TGTGCCAGCAGTTACCACCCCTGGGAGACCCAGTACTTC
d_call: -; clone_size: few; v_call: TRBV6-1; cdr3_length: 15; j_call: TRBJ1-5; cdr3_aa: CASSGDRGSNQPQHF; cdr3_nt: TGTGCCAGCAGTGGAGACAGAGGAAGCAATCAGCCCCAGCATTTT
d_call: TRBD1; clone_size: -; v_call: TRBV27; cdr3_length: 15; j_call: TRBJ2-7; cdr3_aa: CASSLTSDRIYEQYF; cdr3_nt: TGTGCCAGCAGTTTAACGTCGGACAGGATATACGAGCAGTACTTC
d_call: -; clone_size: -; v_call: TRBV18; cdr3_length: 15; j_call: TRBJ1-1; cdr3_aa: CASSRTATGDTEAFF; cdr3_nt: TGTGCCAGCTCACGAACAGCGACGGGGGACACTGAAGCTTTCTTT
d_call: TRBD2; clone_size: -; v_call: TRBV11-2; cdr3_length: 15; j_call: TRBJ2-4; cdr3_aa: CASSLGGRAGNIQYF; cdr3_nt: TGTGCCAGCAGCTTAGGGGGGAGGGCCGGGAACATTCAGTACTTC
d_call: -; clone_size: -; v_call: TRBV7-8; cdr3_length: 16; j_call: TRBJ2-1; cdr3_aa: CAAGGSGSASYNEQFF; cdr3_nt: TGTGCCGCAGGGGGAAGCGGGAGCGCATCCTACAATGAGCAGTTCTTC
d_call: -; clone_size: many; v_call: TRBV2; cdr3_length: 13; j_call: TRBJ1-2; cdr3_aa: CASSVTRVGGYTF; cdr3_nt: TGTGCCAGCAGTGTGACAAGGGTTGGCGGCTACACCTTC
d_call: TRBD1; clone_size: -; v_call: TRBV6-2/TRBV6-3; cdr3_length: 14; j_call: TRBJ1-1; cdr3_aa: CASKPTGLHTEAFF; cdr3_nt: TGTGCCAGCAAACCGACAGGGCTCCACACTGAAGCTTTCTTT
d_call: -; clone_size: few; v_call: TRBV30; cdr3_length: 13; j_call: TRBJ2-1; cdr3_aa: CAWSRDRAGEQFF; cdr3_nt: TGTGCCTGGAGCAGGGACCGGGCAGGGGAGCAGTTCTTC
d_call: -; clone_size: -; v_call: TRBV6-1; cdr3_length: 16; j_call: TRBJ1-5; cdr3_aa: CASSASSGVGNQPQHF; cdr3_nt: TGTGCCAGCAGTGCCAGCAGTGGGGTAGGCAATCAGCCCCAGCATTTT
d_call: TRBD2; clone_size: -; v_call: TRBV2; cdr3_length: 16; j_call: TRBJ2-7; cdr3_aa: CASSQGLAGGSDEQYF; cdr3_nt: TGTGCCAGCAGTCAGGGACTAGCGGGAGGGTCCGACGAGCAGTACTTC
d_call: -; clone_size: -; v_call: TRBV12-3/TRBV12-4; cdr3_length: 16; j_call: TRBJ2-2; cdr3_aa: CASSFGGAGWTGELFF; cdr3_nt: TGTGCCAGCAGTTTTGGTGGCGCGGGGTGGACCGGGGAGCTGTTTTTT
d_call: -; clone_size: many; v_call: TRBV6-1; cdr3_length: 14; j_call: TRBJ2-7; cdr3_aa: CASNPPGPRYEQYF; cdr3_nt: TGTGCCAGCAACCCACCGGGTCCTCGCTACGAGCAGTACTTC
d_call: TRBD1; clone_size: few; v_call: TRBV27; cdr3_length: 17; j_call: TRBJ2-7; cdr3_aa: CASSSPRTGSGRYEQYF; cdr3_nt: TGTGCCAGCAGTTCCCCGAGGACAGGGAGTGGTCGCTACGAGCAGTACTTC
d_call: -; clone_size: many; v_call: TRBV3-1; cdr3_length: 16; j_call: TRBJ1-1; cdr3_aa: CASSPQGLRLRHEAFF; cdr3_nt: TGTGCCAGCAGCCCACAGGGACTACGGTTGAGGCATGAAGCTTTCTTT
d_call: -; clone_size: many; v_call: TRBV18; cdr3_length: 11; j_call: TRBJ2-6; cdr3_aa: CASSGANVLTF; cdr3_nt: TGTGCCAGCTCTGGGGCCAACGTCCTGACTTTC
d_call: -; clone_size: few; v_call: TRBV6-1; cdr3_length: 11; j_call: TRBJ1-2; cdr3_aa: CASSPQGGYTF; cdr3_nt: TGTGCCAGCAGTCCCCAGGGGGGCTACACCTTC
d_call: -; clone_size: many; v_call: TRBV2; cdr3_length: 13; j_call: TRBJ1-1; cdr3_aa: CASSEETNTEAFF; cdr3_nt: TGTGCCAGCAGCGAGGAGACGAACACTGAAGCTTTCTTT
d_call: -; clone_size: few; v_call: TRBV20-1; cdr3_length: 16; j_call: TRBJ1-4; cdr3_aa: CSASIRQTATNEKLFF; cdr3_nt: TGCAGTGCTAGTATCCGACAAACGGCAACTAATGAAAAACTGTTTTTT